A single sample gave rise to the 28 T cell receptor beta chains below, sequenced in a study of blood T cell repertoires in COVID-19. The assay was immunoSEQ multiplex PCR, and TCRdb's table has in-frame clones only and misses some. The data contain about 47,000 clones, roughly 89% of them singletons. Sequencing was done on a sample of peripheral blood. Receptors were obtained from an older man with active or convalescent COVID-19.

The chain employs TRBV10-1 and TRBJ2-3, with 11 nucleotides matching TRBD2. The CDR3 is 14 residues long. Germline loops: CDR1 WNHNN, CDR2 SYGVQD (reference sequence). V lost 5 bases and J lost 8; bases outside the gene matches: 6. The CDR3 DNA reads TGCGCCAGCAGTACTAGCGGGAGCAAGCGTACGCAGTATTTT. It encodes CASSTSGSKRTQYF.

Here the CDR3 reads CASSWGGIYEQYF. CDR3 DNA sequence: TGTGCCAGCAGTTGGGGGGGTATCTACGAGCAGTACTTC. The chain employs TRBV28 and TRBJ2-7; 7 nucleotides agree with TRBD2. The V and J ends lost 4 bases and 3 bases, in that order; junction bases with no gene match: 3. This CDR3 has 13 amino acids. CDR1 and CDR2 from the germline V gene are MDHEN and SYDVKM.

The chain has TRBV6-6 and TRBJ2-1, with 11 bases that match TRBD2. Germline V gene lookup returns CDR1 MNHNY and CDR2 SVGAGI (reference sequence). J lost 3 bases, V lost 5 bases, and 15 bases had no gene match. The CDR3 contains 19 residues. The CDR3 loop is CASSPNPGTSGRNYNEQFF. Here the CDR3 DNA reads TGTGCCAGCAGTCCTAACCCCGGGACTAGCGGTCGAAACTACAATGAGCAGTTCTTC.

This clone was seen a few times. A read error may account for a junction end that differs from germline. V and J are TRBV5-5 and TRBJ2-1, with no clear D. The CDR3 is made up of 14 amino acids. Germline loops: CDR1 SGHKS, CDR2 YYEKEE (reference sequence). The CDR3 spells CASGLAGSYNEQFF. CDR3 in DNA: TGTGCCAGCGGCTTAGCAGGCTCCTACAATGAGCAGTTCTTC.

The genes are TRBV7-2 and TRBJ1-1; 9 bases match TRBD1. This CDR3 is built from 18 residues. The V and J ends lost 5 bases and 4 bases, in that order; junction bases with no gene match: 17. Germline V gives CDR1 SGHTA, CDR2 FQGNSA. The CDR3 protein is CASSIRTGTGIRGTEAFF. In DNA form, the CDR3 reads TGTGCCAGCAGCATAAGGACCGGGACAGGGATTCGTGGCACTGAAGCTTTCTTT.

This chain links TRBV3-1 (or the pseudogene TRBV3-2) with TRBJ2-1; 11 bases map to TRBD2. Germline CDR1 LGHDT, CDR2 YNNKEL (reference sequence). V lost 4 bases and J lost 6; bases outside the gene matches: 11. CDR3 length equals 17 residues. Here the CDR3 DNA reads TGTGCCAGCAGCCCCGTTCCCCTAGCGGGAGGTACCAATGAGCAGTTCTTC. Encoded protein: CASSPVPLAGGTNEQFF.

This chain links TRBV9 with TRBJ2-7; D remains ambiguous. Germline-derived CDR1 and CDR2 are SGDLS and YYNGEE. This CDR3 contains 14 residues. Trimming shortened V by 4 bases and J by 2 bases, and 13 bases separated the two germline ends. Here the CDR3 reads CASSPPTVTYEQYF. Written as DNA, the CDR3 is TGTGCCAGCAGCCCGCCTACAGTTACCTACGAGCAGTACTTC.

V and J are TRBV4-3 and TRBJ2-1; TRBD2 agrees at 13 bases. This CDR3 is 18 amino acids long. Germline CDR1 reads LGHNA; CDR2 reads YSLEER. Trimming at V came to 3 bases and at J to 3 bases, leaving 8 bases not matched to a gene. The CDR3 loop is CASSHPGRLAGGYNEQFF. The CDR3 coding sequence is TGCGCCAGCAGCCACCCCGGGCGACTAGCGGGGGGCTACAATGAGCAGTTCTTC.

The genes are TRBV28 and TRBJ2-7; D is perhaps TRBD1 (6 bases). Trimming shortened V by 7 bases and J by 2 bases, and 12 bases separated the two germline ends. Germline assignment: CDR1 MDHEN and CDR2 SYDVKM. The CDR3 consists of 13 residues. The CDR3 DNA reads TGTGCCAGCACCGACGACAGGACCTACGAGCAGTACTTC. It codes for CASTDDRTYEQYF.

The chain links TRBV30 to TRBJ2-3; D is undetermined. CDR1 is GTSNPN and CDR2 is SVGIG in the germline V gene (reference sequence). Trimming took 3 bases from V and 1 from J, leaving 14 bases between them. CDR3 length: 15 residues. The DNA for the CDR3 is TGTGCCTGGAGCCCGGTCTTCCCGGGCACAGATACGCAGTATTTT. Its translation is CAWSPVFPGTDTQYF. Full variable domain (rest looked up from reference TRBV30 and TRBJ2-3): SQTIHQWPATLVQPVGSPLSLECTVEGTSNPNLYWYRQAAGRGLQLLFYSVGIGQISSEVPQNLSASRPQDRQFILSSKKLLLSDSGFYLCAWSPVFPGTDTQYFGPGTRLTVL.

The J gene is TRBJ1-2, the V gene TRBV28, with 8 nucleotides matching TRBD1. J lost 8 bases, V lost 4 bases, and 12 bases had no gene match. The length of the CDR3 is 15 residues. Germline lookup yields CDR1 MDHEN and CDR2 SYDVKM. This CDR3 reads CASSYRDRTFHGYTF. CDR3 nucleotide sequence: TGTGCCAGCAGTTACCGGGACAGGACCTTTCACGGCTACACCTTC.

The rearrangement joins TRBV4-1 to TRBJ2-7, with TRBD2 matching over 9 bases. The V gene end was trimmed by 0 bases and the J gene end by 3 bases; junction bases not matched to a gene: 6. The germline gives CDR1 MGHRA, CDR2 YSYEKL. The CDR3 has 16 amino acids. CDR3 bases: TGCGCCAGCAGCCAAGAAGGGGATAGCGGGAGCTACGAGCAGTACTTC. This translates into CASSQEGDSGSYEQYF.

The chain carries TRBV28 and TRBJ1-1; 10 bases map to TRBD1. The CDR3 contains 16 residues. Germline CDR1 reads MDHEN; CDR2 reads SYDVKM. The junction had 9 bases not matched to a gene; V was cut back by 4 bases and J by 4 bases. The CDR3 DNA is TGTGCCAGCAGTTCCGGGACAGGGGCCGAGGGCACTGAAGCTTTCTTT. This gives the protein CASSSGTGAEGTEAFF.

This clone was detected once. This chain uses TRBV30 with TRBJ1-2, with D possibly TRBD1 on 5 matching bases. From germline, CDR1 is GTSNPN and CDR2 SVGIG (reference sequence). CDR3 length: 13 residues. Between the trimmed V and J ends, which lost 5 bases and 2 bases, there was a span of 12 bases. The CDR3 bases are TGTGCCTGGGGACAACAGATGAACTATGGCTACACCTTC. Protein sequence: CAWGQQMNYGYTF.

The gene calls are TRBV9 and TRBJ2-1; 11 nucleotides align to TRBD2. This CDR3 is built from 17 residues. The V gene's germline CDR1 is SGDLS and CDR2 YYNGEE. The J segment lost 4 bases and the V segment lost 2 bases, leaving 8 bases of the junction unmatched. CDR3 nucleotide sequence: TGTGCCAGCAGCGTCTTAGCGGGGGGGATAGCTTACAATGAGCAGTTCTTC. It codes for CASSVLAGGIAYNEQFF. Supplemented by reference TRBV9 and TRBJ2-1, the full variable domain reads DSGVTQTPKHLITATGQRVTLRCSPRSGDLSVYWYQQSLDQGLQFLIQYYNGEERAKGNILERFSAQQFPDLHSELNLSSLELGDSALYFCASSVLAGGIAYNEQFFGPGTRLTVL.

The chain carries TRBV6-5 and TRBJ1-1; possible D gene TRBD1, 5 bases. CDR1 is MNHEY, CDR2 SVGAGI, per germline. This CDR3 contains 12 residues. V was trimmed by 6 bases and J by 7 bases, leaving 12 bases between them. CDR3 bases: TGTGCCAGCAGAGCCGACAGAGGTGAAGCTTTCTTT. Its translation: CASRADRGEAFF.

The chain links TRBV11-2 to TRBJ2-1, with 9 nucleotides matching TRBD2. Trimming removed 4 bases from V and 6 bases from J; junction bases left unmatched: 10. The CDR3 runs to 16 residues. From germline, CDR1 is SGHAT and CDR2 FQNNGV. As DNA, the CDR3 is TGTGCCAGCAGCTCCATAGCGGGAGAAATCCGCAATGAGCAGTTCTTC. Residues: CASSSIAGEIRNEQFF.

The J gene is TRBJ2-1, the V gene TRBV4-1; 8 bases fit TRBD2. CDR1 is MGHRA and CDR2 is YSYEKL in the germline V gene. Trimming took 1 base from V and 0 from J; bases not matched to a gene: 11. This CDR3 has 19 amino acids. CDR3 protein: CASSQGLAGFTSSYNEQFF. CDR3 in DNA: TGCGCCAGCAGCCAAGGGCTAGCGGGCTTTACGAGCTCCTACAATGAGCAGTTCTTC.

The CDR3 is CASSFEPPRLAGRPYEQYF. CDR3 DNA: TGCGCCAGCAGCTTTGAACCTCCACGACTAGCGGGGCGCCCCTACGAGCAGTACTTC. This rearrangement joins TRBV5-1 to TRBJ2-7; 11 bases agree with TRBD2. V trimming: 2 bases; J trimming: 2 bases; junction bases outside the gene matches: 15. In germline, CDR1 is SGHRS, CDR2 YFSETQ. The CDR3 runs 19 residues.

The chain links TRBV5-1 to TRBJ1-1, with D unclear. Looked up from germline, CDR1 is SGHRS and CDR2 is YFSETQ. The CDR3 contains 14 residues. V gave up 8 bases and J gave up 1 base, with 15 bases separating them. The CDR3 reads CASTAGPENTEAFF. In nucleotides, the CDR3 is TGCGCCAGTACCGCTGGCCCAGAGAACACTGAAGCTTTCTTT.

The genes are TRBV29-1 and TRBJ2-3; tentatively, D is TRBD1 (6 bases). With 6 bases removed from V and 0 bases from J, the gap between germline ends came to 13 bases. The CDR3 covers 14 residues. The germline gives CDR1 SQVTM, CDR2 ANQGSEA. CDR3 residues: CSVSDRTSTDTQYF. The CDR3 bases are TGCAGCGTCTCGGACAGAACTAGCACAGATACGCAGTATTTT.

This chain connects TRBV24-1 to TRBJ2-5, with D possibly being TRBD2 (5 bases). The CDR3 has 15 amino acids. Germline CDR1 reads KGHDR; CDR2 reads SFDVKD. Trimming took 5 bases from V and 4 from J, leaving 16 bases between them. In DNA, the CDR3 is TGTGCCACCAGTGGGGGAGCGAATTCCCTAGAGACCCAGTACTTC. It codes for CATSGGANSLETQYF.

This chain joins TRBV30 and TRBJ2-4; 8 bases map to TRBD1. This CDR3 contains 14 residues. After removal of 0 bases from V and 8 bases from J, the junction contained 6 bases not matched to a gene. Germline values: CDR1 GTSNPN, CDR2 SVGIG (reference sequence). CDR3 sequence (DNA): TGTGCCTGGAGTGTTCAGGGGGCCACAGACATTCAGTACTTC. It translates to CAWSVQGATDIQYF.

The chain recombines TRBV5-5 with TRBJ2-7; D call uncertain. V gave up 0 bases and J gave up 0 bases, with 10 bases separating them. CDR3 length: 15 amino acids. Germline CDR1 is SGHKS and CDR2 is YYEKEE (reference sequence). The CDR3 reads CASSLVAGISYEQYF. The CDR3 bases are TGTGCCAGCAGCTTGGTGGCAGGTATCTCCTACGAGCAGTACTTC. The variable domain in full, with the rest retrieved from reference TRBV5-5 and TRBJ2-7, is DAGVTQSPTHLIKTRGQQVTLRCSPISGHKSVSWYQQVLGQGPQFIFQYYEKEERGRGNFPDRFSARQFPNYSSELNVNALLLGDSALYLCASSLVAGISYEQYFGPGTRLTVT.

V usage is TRBV2 and J usage is TRBJ1-6; possibly TRBD1 for D (5 bases). V lost 7 bases to trimming and J lost 3 bases, with 13 bases between them. Germline V CDR1 and CDR2: SNHLY, FYNNEI. The CDR3 loop spans 15 amino acids. Here the CDR3 DNA reads TGTGCCAGCACAGGGAGGGGAATCTATAATTCACCCCTCCACTTT. Translated, it gives CASTGRGIYNSPLHF.

This clone was seen a handful of times. The chain recombines TRBV4-2 with TRBJ2-2; 7 nucleotides line up with TRBD1. The germline CDR1 and CDR2 sequences are LGHNA and YNFKEQ. The CDR3 runs to 14 residues. J lost 8 bases, V lost 9 bases, and 12 bases had no gene match. As DNA, the CDR3 is TGTGCCAGTAACCAGGACAGGAAGTGGGGGGAGCTGTTTTTT. It codes for CASNQDRKWGELFF.

This chain uses TRBV6-2 or TRBV6-3 with TRBJ1-5; D perhaps matches TRBD1 (5 bases). Trimming cost V 4 bases and J 2 bases, with 12 bases left between them. Germline-derived CDR1 and CDR2 are MNHEY and SVGEGT. The length of the CDR3 is 15 residues. CDR3 amino acids: CASSWGGSGNQPQHF. CDR3 in DNA: TGTGCCAGCAGTTGGGGGGGTTCGGGCAATCAGCCCCAGCATTTT.

The chain combines TRBV5-5 with TRBJ1-2; D call uncertain. Trimming took 4 bases from V and 5 from J, leaving 18 bases between them. The CDR3 has 15 residues. From germline, CDR1 is SGHKS and CDR2 YYEKEE (reference sequence). CDR3 residues: CASSLWSVGSYGYTF. The CDR3 DNA reads TGTGCCAGCAGCCTGTGGTCGGTCGGGTCTTATGGCTACACCTTC.